What follows describes a single TCR beta chain. Its cognate antigen is unknown. The data originate from a study of spatial heterogeneity in lung cancer. Whole-study context: Samples came from roughly 75 TRACERx patients with untreated early-stage lung cancer. The study observed each unique TCR and UMI combination more than ten times on average in raw reads. Findings of the study overall: In blood, ubiquitous expanded tumor TCRs appeared more at resection than follow-up.

The germline V gene has CDR1 SGHRS and CDR2 YFSETQ. V was shortened by 0 bases and J by 0 bases, with 14 bases between the two germline ends. CDR3 size: 17 residues. In the library, each TCR cDNA molecule bore its own unique molecular identifier. MiXCR was run by TCRdb on the 5' RACE reads, yielding one entry per CDR3 protein. The repertoire includes around 110,000 distinct CDR3 sequences, 10% to 15% of them detected once, and around 17% sits in the top ten. Specified time point: blood at routine non-recurrence follow-up after resection. Extraction of whole RNA from tumor, nontumor lung or frozen PBMC preceded unsorted sequencing.

V is TRBV5-1 and J is TRBJ2-3; D possibly corresponds to TRBD1 (6 bases). This receptor was obtained from a male donor with early-stage non-small cell lung cancer. The starting material was PBMCs, obtained at follow-up. Here the CDR3 reads CASSLAGTSSSTDTQYF. The CDR3 DNA follows: TGCGCCAGCAGCTTGGCCGGGACATCTTCTAGCACAGATACGCAGTATTTT.